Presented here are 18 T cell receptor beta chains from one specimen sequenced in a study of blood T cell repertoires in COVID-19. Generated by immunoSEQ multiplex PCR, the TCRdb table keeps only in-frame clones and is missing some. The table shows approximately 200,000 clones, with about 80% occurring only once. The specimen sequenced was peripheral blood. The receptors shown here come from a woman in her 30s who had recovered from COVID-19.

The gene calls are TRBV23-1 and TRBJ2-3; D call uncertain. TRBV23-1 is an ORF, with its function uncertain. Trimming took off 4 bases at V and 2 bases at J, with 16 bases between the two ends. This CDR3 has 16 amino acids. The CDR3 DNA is TGCGCCAGCAGTCCCCGAAGAGGAAACCCCACAGATACGCAGTATTTT. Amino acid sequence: CASSPRRGNPTDTQYF.

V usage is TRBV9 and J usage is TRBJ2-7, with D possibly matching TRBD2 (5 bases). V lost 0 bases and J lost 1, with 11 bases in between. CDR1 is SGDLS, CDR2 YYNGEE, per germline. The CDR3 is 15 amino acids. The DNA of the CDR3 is TGTGCCAGCAGCGTAGCATTCGGAGGATCCTACGAGCAGTACTTC. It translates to CASSVAFGGSYEQYF.

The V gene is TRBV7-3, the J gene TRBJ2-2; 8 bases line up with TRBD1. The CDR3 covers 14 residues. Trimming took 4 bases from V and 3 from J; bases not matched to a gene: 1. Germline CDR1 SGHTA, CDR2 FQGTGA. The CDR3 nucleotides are TGTGCCAGCAGCTCGACAGGGGACACCGGGGAGCTGTTTTTT. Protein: CASSSTGDTGELFF. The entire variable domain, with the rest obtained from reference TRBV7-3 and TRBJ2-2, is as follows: GAGVSQTPSNKVTEKGKYVELRCDPISGHTALYWYRQSLGQGPEFLIYFQGTGAADDSGLPNDRFFAVRPEGSVSTLKIQRTERGDSAVYLCASSSTGDTGELFFGEGSRLTVL.

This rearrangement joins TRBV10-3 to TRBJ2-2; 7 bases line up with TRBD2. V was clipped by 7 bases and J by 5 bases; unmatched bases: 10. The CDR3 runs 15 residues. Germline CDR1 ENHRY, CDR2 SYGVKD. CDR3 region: CAITPASGETGELFF. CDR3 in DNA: TGTGCCATCACCCCGGCTAGCGGTGAAACCGGGGAGCTGTTTTTT.

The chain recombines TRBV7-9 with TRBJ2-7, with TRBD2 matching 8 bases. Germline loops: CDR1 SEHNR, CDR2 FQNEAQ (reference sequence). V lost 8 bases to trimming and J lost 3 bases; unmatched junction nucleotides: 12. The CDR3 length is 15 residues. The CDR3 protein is CASVPVAGGDYEQYF. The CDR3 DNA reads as TGTGCCAGCGTACCCGTCGCGGGAGGAGACTACGAGCAGTACTTC.

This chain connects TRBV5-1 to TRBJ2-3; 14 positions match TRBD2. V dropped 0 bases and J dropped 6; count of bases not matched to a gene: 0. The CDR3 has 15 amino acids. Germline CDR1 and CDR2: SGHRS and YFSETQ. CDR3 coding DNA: TGCGCCAGCAGCTTGGGGACTAGCGGGAGGGATACGCAGTATTTT. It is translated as CASSLGTSGRDTQYF.

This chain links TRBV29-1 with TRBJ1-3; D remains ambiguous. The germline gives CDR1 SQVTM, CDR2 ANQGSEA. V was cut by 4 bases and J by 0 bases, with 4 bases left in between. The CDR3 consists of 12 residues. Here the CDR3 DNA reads TGCAGCGTTGCCATCTCTGGAAACACCATATATTTT. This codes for CSVAISGNTIYF.

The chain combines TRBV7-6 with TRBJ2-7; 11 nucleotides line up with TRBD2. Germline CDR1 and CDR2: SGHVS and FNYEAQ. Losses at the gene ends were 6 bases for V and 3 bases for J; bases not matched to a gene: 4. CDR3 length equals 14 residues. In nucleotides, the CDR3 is TGTGCCAGCAGTGATGGGACTAGCGGCTACGAGCAGTACTTC. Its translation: CASSDGTSGYEQYF. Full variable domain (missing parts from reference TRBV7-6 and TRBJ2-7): GAGVSQSPRYKVTKRGQDVALRCDPISGHVSLYWYRQALGQGPEFLTYFNYEAQQDKSGLPNDRFSAERPEGSISTLTIQRTEQRDSAMYRCASSDGTSGYEQYFGPGTRLTVT.

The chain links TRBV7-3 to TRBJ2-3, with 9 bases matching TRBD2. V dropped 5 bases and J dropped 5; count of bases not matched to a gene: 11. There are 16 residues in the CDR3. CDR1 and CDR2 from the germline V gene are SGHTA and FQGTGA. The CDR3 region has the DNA TGTGCCAGCAGCCTGCTCTATAGCGGGAGTAGAGATACGCAGTATTTT. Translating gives CASSLLYSGSRDTQYF. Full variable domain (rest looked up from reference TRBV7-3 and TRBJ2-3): GAGVSQTPSNKVTEKGKYVELRCDPISGHTALYWYRQSLGQGPEFLIYFQGTGAADDSGLPNDRFFAVRPEGSVSTLKIQRTERGDSAVYLCASSLLYSGSRDTQYFGPGTRLTVL.

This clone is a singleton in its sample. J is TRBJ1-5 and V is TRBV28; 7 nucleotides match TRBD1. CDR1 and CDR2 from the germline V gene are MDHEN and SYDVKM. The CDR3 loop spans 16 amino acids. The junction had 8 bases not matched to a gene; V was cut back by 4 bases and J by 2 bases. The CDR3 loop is CASSSYRGPGNQPQHF. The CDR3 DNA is TGTGCCAGCAGTTCGTACAGGGGCCCAGGCAATCAGCCCCAGCATTTT.

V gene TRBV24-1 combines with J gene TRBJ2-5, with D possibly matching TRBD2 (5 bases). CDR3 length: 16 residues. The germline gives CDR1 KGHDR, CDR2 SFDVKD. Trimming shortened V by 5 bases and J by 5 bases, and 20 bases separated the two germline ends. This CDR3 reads CATSAARGPQEETQYF. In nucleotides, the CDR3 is TGTGCCACCAGTGCCGCTCGCGGGCCCCAGGAGGAGACCCAGTACTTC.

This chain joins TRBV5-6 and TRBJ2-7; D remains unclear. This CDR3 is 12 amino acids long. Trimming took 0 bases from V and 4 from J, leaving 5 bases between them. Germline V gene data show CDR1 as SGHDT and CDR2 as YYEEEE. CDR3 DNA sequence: TGTGCCAGCAGCTTGGGAGGATACGAGCAGTACTTC. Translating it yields CASSLGGYEQYF.

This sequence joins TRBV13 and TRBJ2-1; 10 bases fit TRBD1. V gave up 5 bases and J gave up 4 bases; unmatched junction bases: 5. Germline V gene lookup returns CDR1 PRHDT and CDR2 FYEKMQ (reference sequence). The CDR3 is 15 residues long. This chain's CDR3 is CASSGQGQGYNEQFF. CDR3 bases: TGTGCCAGCAGCGGACAGGGACAGGGGTACAATGAGCAGTTCTTC.

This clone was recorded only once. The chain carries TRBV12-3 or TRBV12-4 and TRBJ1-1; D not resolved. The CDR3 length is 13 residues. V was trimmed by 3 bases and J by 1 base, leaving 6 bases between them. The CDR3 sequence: CASSFTANTEAFF. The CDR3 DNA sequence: TGTGCCAGCAGTTTTACTGCGAACACTGAAGCTTTCTTT.

DNA for the CDR3: TGTGCCAGCAGTTTAGGTAAATGGGACAACTCGAACACCGGGGAGCTGTTTTTT. This sequence encodes CASSLGKWDNSNTGELFF. This rearrangement joins TRBV28 to TRBJ2-2; possibly TRBD1 for D (6 bases). Trimming left V 2 bases short and J 0 bases short, with 16 bases between. Germline V gene lookup returns CDR1 MDHEN and CDR2 SYDVKM. The CDR3 contains 18 residues. The full variable domain, its missing parts supplied by reference TRBV28 and TRBJ2-2, is DVKVTQSSRYLVKRTGEKVFLECVQDMDHENMFWYRQDPGLGLRLIYFSYDVKMKEKGDIPEGYSVSREKKERFSLILESASTNQTSMYLCASSLGKWDNSNTGELFFGEGSRLTVL.

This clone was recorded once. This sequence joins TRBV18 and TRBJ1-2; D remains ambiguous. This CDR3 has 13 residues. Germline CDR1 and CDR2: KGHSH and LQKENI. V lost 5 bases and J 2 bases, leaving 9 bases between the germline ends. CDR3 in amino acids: CASSTTENYGYTF. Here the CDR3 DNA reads TGTGCCAGCTCAACAACAGAAAACTATGGCTACACCTTC.

The CDR3 bases are TGCGCCAGCAGCTATGGCCCGAACTACGAGCAGTACTTC. This translates into CASSYGPNYEQYF. The rearrangement links TRBV5-1 to TRBJ2-7; D not certain. V gave up 3 bases and J gave up 3 bases, with 10 bases separating them. The CDR3 has 13 residues. Germline loops: CDR1 SGHRS, CDR2 YFSETQ.

This CDR3 reads CASSQGLGGQYF. The CDR3 DNA reads TGTGCCAGCAGCCAAGGTCTCGGGGGACAGTACTTC. This sequence joins TRBV3-1 (or the pseudogene TRBV3-2) and TRBJ2-5, with D perhaps TRBD2 (6 bases). V lost 1 base and J 11 bases, leaving 11 bases between the germline ends. Germline CDR1 reads LGHDT; CDR2 reads YNNKEL (reference sequence). The CDR3 runs to 12 residues.